Listed here are 3 T cell receptor beta chains from one sample, sequenced in a study of T cells in Graves' hyperthyroidism and ophthalmopathy. RNA transcripts served as the template for amplifying TCR beta CDR3 regions. The TCR CDR3 first-round RT-PCR relied on the HTBI primer set. TCRdb processed the multiplex PCR reads anew with MiXCR; each CDR3 protein has one entry. The sample has nearly 750,000 distinct CDR3 sequences; around a third are singletons. Sequenced sample: blood. Receptors were obtained from a woman aged 40 to 50 with Graves' hyperthyroidism.

The chain links TRBV2 to TRBJ2-2, with TRBD2 matching 13 bases. The CDR3 contains 15 residues. V shed 10 bases, J shed 9 bases, and the junction held 11 bases outside the gene matches. The germline CDR1 and CDR2 sequences are SNHLY and FYNNEI. The CDR3 DNA reads as TGTGCCACCATTACCGGGACTAGCGGGGTCAGGGAGCTGTTTTTT. It is translated as CATITGTSGVRELFF.

The rearrangement joins TRBV29-1 to TRBJ1-2; D remains ambiguous. The CDR3 extends over 9 amino acids. The germline V and J ends were trimmed by 6 bases and 8 bases, with 7 bases remaining between them. Looked up from germline, CDR1 is SQVTM and CDR2 is ANQGSEA. CDR3 coding DNA: TGCAGCGTAACGGCCGGCTACACCTTC. This sequence encodes CSVTAGYTF.

Concerning this clonotype: This may come from a read error, since a much larger clone is one base off. This chain links TRBV7-8 with TRBJ1-1; TRBD1 might be the D (5 bases). V shed 5 bases and J shed 1 base, with 11 bases lying between them. CDR3 length: 14 amino acids. Germline V CDR1 and CDR2: SGHVS, FQNEAQ. The chain's CDR3 is CASSQDGTNTEAFF. The CDR3 DNA reads as TGTGCCAGCAGCCAGGACGGGACGAACACTGAAGCTTTCTTT.